This T cell receptor beta chain appears in the sequencing data of a study of blood T cell repertoires in COVID-19. Across the whole study: The United States, Italy and Spain supplied acute and convalescent COVID-19 samples. PBMCs, B-cell-depleted T cells, or T cells provided the cDNA or gDNA that made up the material.

The CDR3 totals 14 residues. CDR1 SQVTM and CDR2 ANQGSEA come from the germline V gene. The ends were cut back, 7 bases at V and 6 bases at J, with 21 bases in the middle. In the original analysis: From reference gene primer amplification, estimates of nucleated cell counts were derived. The repertoire was sequenced with immunoSEQ multiplex PCR; TCRdb's copy has only in-frame clones and lacks some. That table supplies the V and J calls and clone size; D and trimming were determined from the DNA. This sample yields about 61,000 clones, of which 70% to 80% are seen a single time; about a fifth belongs to the top ten.

The specimen was peripheral blood. The origin of this receptor is a man aged 80 or over with active or convalescent COVID-19. The gene calls are TRBV29-1 and TRBJ1-1, with D perhaps TRBD1 (6 bases). For the CDR3, the DNA is TGCAGCGCTCGAATTCGAGACAGGCCCTCTGAAGCTTTCTTT. Translated, it gives CSARIRDRPSEAFF.